This T cell receptor (beta chain) was retrieved from a study of CD8 T cells in ankylosing spondylitis. Broader study findings: The authors found the disease-linked clones to be CD8+ and relatively rare in peripheral blood. Disease-linked clones were reportedly significantly enriched in matched ankylosing spondylitis synovial fluid.

MiXCR, run by TCRdb on the 5' RACE reads, gives a single entry per CDR3 protein. The sample includes 31,000 or so distinct CDR3 sequences, around 30% seen only once; the top ten take about 48%. This clonotype was seen a handful of times. No antigen is known for it. This receptor was obtained from a male donor with ankylosing spondylitis. Sequenced input: synovial fluid, either unsorted or a sorted T cell fraction (not recorded which).

CDR3 in amino acids: CSVFLTSRPDTQYF. CDR3 bases: TGCAGCGTCTTTTTGACTAGCAGGCCAGATACGCAGTATTTT. The chain recombines TRBV29-1 with TRBJ2-3; 7 positions match TRBD2. The CDR3 is 14 amino acids. CDR1 SQVTM and CDR2 ANQGSEA come from the germline V gene. Trimming removed 6 bases from V and 4 bases from J; junction bases left unmatched: 10.